The 30 T cell receptor beta chains in this list originate from one sample, sequenced in a study of technical replicates of blood from a handful of donors. Only in-frame clones appear in the TCRdb table, and some are missing; sequencing was by immunoSEQ multiplex PCR. The table includes 45,000 to 60,000 clones, about 95% detected once. Input material: PBMCs. The receptors derive from a human donor in good health. Some clones in this sample may be carry-over from other donors' samples.

The chain recombines TRBV10-3 with TRBJ2-7; 7 positions agree with TRBD1. Trimming cost V 2 bases and J 2 bases; bases outside gene matches: 0. Germline V gives CDR1 ENHRY, CDR2 SYGVKD. The CDR3 is 13 residues long. The CDR3 reads CAISEQGAYEQYF. In DNA form, the CDR3 reads TGTGCCATCAGTGAGCAGGGGGCCTACGAGCAGTACTTC.

This chain links TRBV10-3 with TRBJ2-3, with 9 bases matching TRBD1. V trimming: 6 bases; J trimming: 2 bases; junction bases outside the gene matches: 12. Per germline, CDR1 ENHRY and CDR2 SYGVKD. This CDR3 contains 17 residues. The CDR3 coding sequence is TGTGCCATCAGAGGACAGGGGAGGGACCTAAACACAGATACGCAGTATTTT. Amino acids: CAIRGQGRDLNTDTQYF.

V is TRBV7-2 and J is TRBJ1-1; no reliable D call. This CDR3 spans 15 amino acids. CDR1 and CDR2 (germline): SGHTA, FQGNSA. The germline V and J ends were trimmed by 1 base and 0 bases, with 9 bases remaining between them. This CDR3 is CASSLVANMNTEAFF. In nucleotides, the CDR3 is TGTGCCAGCAGCTTAGTCGCAAACATGAACACTGAAGCTTTCTTT.

The V gene is TRBV7-3, the J gene TRBJ2-5; 9 positions match TRBD1. CDR1 SGHTA and CDR2 FQGTGA come from the germline V gene. CDR3 size: 17 residues. After removal of 0 bases from V and 3 bases from J, the junction contained 8 bases not matched to a gene. In nucleotides, the CDR3 is TGTGCCAGCAGCTTAACGGGGGGACAGGGAAAAGAAGAGACCCAGTACTTC. As protein: CASSLTGGQGKEETQYF.

The chain links TRBV27 to TRBJ2-2; D might be TRBD1 (6 bases). The CDR3 spans 16 residues. The germline V and J ends were trimmed by 2 bases and 4 bases, with 14 bases remaining between them. The germline CDR1 and CDR2 sequences are MNHEY and SMNVEV (reference sequence). The CDR3 DNA sequence: TGTGCCAGCAGTTTAGTGTCAGGGGCTGTCACCGGGGAGCTGTTTTTT. Protein product: CASSLVSGAVTGELFF.

The CDR3, as DNA: TGCGCCAGCAGCGTATCCGGGACTAGCGGGAGGGCGAGCTCCTACAATGAGCAGTTCTTC. It yields the protein CASSVSGTSGRASSYNEQFF. The rearrangement joins TRBV5-1 to TRBJ2-1; 16 bases are a match to TRBD2. The CDR3 runs 20 residues. V gave up 4 bases and J gave up 0 bases; unmatched junction bases: 10. Germline-derived CDR1 and CDR2 are SGHRS and YFSETQ.

The chain recombines TRBV30 with TRBJ2-7; 11 nucleotides line up with TRBD2. Trimming at V came to 1 base and at J to 3 bases, leaving 8 bases not matched to a gene. The CDR3 spans 16 residues. Germline values: CDR1 GTSNPN, CDR2 SVGIG (reference sequence). The CDR3 region has the DNA TGTGCCTGGAGTGCCCTTCGGACTAGCGGGCACTACGAGCAGTACTTC. The encoded protein is CAWSALRTSGHYEQYF.

The DNA for the CDR3 is TGTGCCAGTAGAAAATCCGGGGAAGCTTACGAGCAGTACTTC. It translates to CASRKSGEAYEQYF. This chain joins TRBV19 and TRBJ2-7, with a tentative D call TRBD2 (5 bases). Germline CDR1 LNHDA, CDR2 SQIVND (reference sequence). Between the trimmed V and J ends, which lost 6 bases and 4 bases, there was a span of 16 bases. The CDR3 loop spans 14 amino acids. Combining the CDR3 with reference TRBV19 and TRBJ2-7 gives the whole variable domain DGGITQSPKYLFRKEGQNVTLSCEQNLNHDAMYWYRQDPGQGLRLIYYSQIVNDFQKGDIAEGYSVSREKKESFPLTVTSAQKNPTAFYLCASRKSGEAYEQYFGPGTRLTVT.

V is TRBV2 and J is TRBJ2-2, with 7 bases that match TRBD2. This CDR3 spans 14 amino acids. J gave up 6 bases and V 8 bases, and 9 bases lay outside the gene matches. CDR1 SNHLY and CDR2 FYNNEI come from the germline V gene. DNA of the CDR3: TGTGCCAGCCTGCGGACTAGTTTGGCCGGGGAGCTGTTTTTT. Translating it yields CASLRTSLAGELFF.

The genes are TRBV7-9 and TRBJ2-2, with D maybe TRBD2 (6 bases). There are 17 residues in the CDR3. Germline CDR1 SEHNR, CDR2 FQNEAQ (reference sequence). V lost 0 bases and J 0 bases, leaving 11 bases between the germline ends. The chain's CDR3 is CASSLARSGSNTGELFF. The DNA of the CDR3 is TGTGCCAGCAGCTTAGCGCGTAGCGGTTCGAACACCGGGGAGCTGTTTTTT.

The chain links TRBV6-5 to TRBJ2-2, with D unresolved. Germline CDR1 is MNHEY and CDR2 is SVGAGI. This CDR3 has 16 amino acids. V lost 4 bases, J lost 4 bases, and 16 bases lay in between. The CDR3 coding sequence is TGTGCCAGCAGTTCCCCGGCAGGAACGAGCACCGGGGAGCTGTTTTTT. This sequence encodes CASSSPAGTSTGELFF.

V is TRBV19 and J is TRBJ2-5, with 10 bases aligning to TRBD2. CDR3 length equals 14 residues. The germline CDR1 and CDR2 sequences are LNHDA and SQIVND (reference sequence). Losses at the gene ends were 4 bases for V and 4 bases for J; bases not matched to a gene: 3. CDR3 protein: CASSKIAGGETQYF. The CDR3 DNA reads as TGTGCCAGTAGTAAGATAGCGGGAGGAGAGACCCAGTACTTC.

This clone was counted once. The chain couples TRBV6-5 to TRBJ1-6, with 9 bases fitting TRBD1. From germline, CDR1 is MNHEY and CDR2 SVGAGI. This CDR3 has 15 residues. The V segment lost 0 bases and the J segment 10 bases; nucleotides outside the gene matches: 4. The CDR3 DNA reads TGTGCCAGCAGTTACTCGGGGACAGGGACCTCACCCCTCCACTTT. This sequence encodes CASSYSGTGTSPLHF.

The chain links TRBV21-1 to TRBJ1-1; the table's D call of TRBD1 was not tested on the DNA. TRBV21-1 is a pseudogene. This CDR3 spans 13 amino acids. This chain's CDR3 is CASSKIGQGVAFF. DNA for the CDR3: TGTGCCAGCAGCAAAATCGGGCAGGGGGTGGCTTTCTTT.

In regard to this clone: A read error may account for a junction end that differs from germline. The chain recombines TRBV11-2 with TRBJ1-3; D gene uncertain. Germline assignment: CDR1 SGHAT and CDR2 FQNNGV. The CDR3 consists of 16 residues. Here the CDR3 DNA reads TGTGCCAGCAGCCCAAGAACTTTAGTCTCTGGTAACACCATATATTTT. It yields the protein CASSPRTLVSGNTIYF.

The chain uses TRBV4-3 and TRBJ1-3, with D possibly matching TRBD1 (6 bases). This CDR3 has 16 residues. Trimming stripped 4 bases from V and 3 bases from J, with 16 bases between. Germline CDR1 LGHNA, CDR2 YSLEER. CDR3 region: CASSPDRRLYGNTIYF. The CDR3 region has the DNA TGCGCCAGCAGCCCGGACAGAAGATTATATGGAAACACCATATATTTT.

CDR3 amino acids: CASSSAGAGNQPQHF. In nucleotides, the CDR3 is TGTGCCAGCAGCTCCGCAGGGGCCGGCAATCAGCCCCAGCATTTT. The V call is TRBV7-2, the J call TRBJ1-5, with a possible D match to TRBD1 (6 bases). Between the trimmed V and J ends, which lost 4 bases and 2 bases, there was a span of 12 bases. Germline CDR1 reads SGHTA; CDR2 reads FQGNSA. The CDR3 spans 15 residues. The entire variable domain, with the rest obtained from reference TRBV7-2 and TRBJ1-5, is as follows: GAGVSQSPSNKVTEKGKDVELRCDPISGHTALYWYRQSLGQGLEFLIYFQGNSAPDKSGLPSDRFSAERTGGSVSTLTIQRTQQEDSAVYLCASSSAGAGNQPQHFGDGTRLSIL.

In its sample, this clone was seen a few times. This sequence joins TRBV7-9 and TRBJ2-1; 13 positions match TRBD2. The ends lost 5 bases at V and 7 bases at J; junction bases unmatched: 5. This CDR3 has 15 residues. Per germline, CDR1 SEHNR and CDR2 FQNEAQ (reference sequence). This CDR3 reads CASSELAGGENEQFF. The CDR3 DNA reads TGTGCCAGCAGCGAACTAGCGGGAGGGGAGAATGAGCAGTTCTTC.

The rearrangement joins TRBV28 to TRBJ1-2; D gene ambiguous. Germline V gene data show CDR1 as MDHEN and CDR2 as SYDVKM. V was pared by 3 bases and J by 8 bases, with 10 bases between. The CDR3 is made up of 12 amino acids. The CDR3 coding sequence is TGTGCCAGCAGTTTGCCCATACGGGGCTACACCTTC. This encodes CASSLPIRGYTF.

J is TRBJ2-5 and V is TRBV4-2, with no clear D. CDR1 and CDR2 from the germline V gene are LGHNA and YNFKEQ. The V end was cut by 0 bases, the J end by 0 bases, with 5 bases between. CDR3 length: 14 residues. The CDR3 region is CASSQETNQETQYF. CDR3 DNA: TGTGCCAGCAGCCAAGAAACTAACCAAGAGACCCAGTACTTC.

V and J are TRBV29-1 and TRBJ2-7; no firm D call. CDR1 and CDR2 from the germline V gene are SQVTM and ANQGSEA. Between the trimmed V and J ends, which lost 2 bases and 0 bases, there was a span of 5 bases. CDR3 length: 12 amino acids. CDR3 sequence (DNA): TGCAGCGTTGAACAAAACTCCTACGAGCAGTACTTC. Amino acids: CSVEQNSYEQYF.

The V and J genes are TRBV15 and TRBJ2-1; 9 bases map to TRBD2. Losses at the gene ends were 0 bases for V and 7 bases for J; bases not matched to a gene: 7. Germline lookup yields CDR1 LNHNV and CDR2 YYDKDF (reference sequence). The CDR3 is 16 amino acids. The CDR3 nucleotides are TGTGCCACCAGCAGAGATCGGGCTAGCGGGACGAATGAGCAGTTCTTC. Its translation: CATSRDRASGTNEQFF.

This rearrangement joins TRBV4-2 to TRBJ2-7; the D is unclear. V lost 4 bases and J 2 bases, leaving 12 bases between the germline ends. This CDR3 contains 14 residues. CDR1 and CDR2 from the germline V gene are LGHNA and YNFKEQ. The chain's CDR3 is CASSPYGGPYEQYF. For the CDR3, the DNA is TGTGCCAGCAGCCCCTACGGTGGTCCCTACGAGCAGTACTTC.

The chain couples TRBV7-9 to TRBJ2-5; tentatively, D is TRBD2 (5 bases). V shed 7 bases and J shed 2 bases, with 8 bases lying between them. The CDR3 length is 12 residues. CDR1 is SEHNR, CDR2 FQNEAQ, per germline (reference sequence). The CDR3 DNA sequence: TGTGCCAGCAACGGGGTGCAAGAGACCCAGTACTTC. The encoded protein is CASNGVQETQYF.

The chain links TRBV6-5 to TRBJ1-1; the D is unclear. V dropped 0 bases and J dropped 4 bases, with 15 bases sitting between them. The CDR3 loop spans 16 amino acids. CDR1 is MNHEY and CDR2 is SVGAGI in the germline V gene. CDR3 loop: CASSYSVVRVGTEAFF. The CDR3 region has the DNA TGTGCCAGCAGTTACTCAGTCGTCCGGGTGGGCACTGAAGCTTTCTTT.

The count of this clone is one. The J gene is TRBJ1-1, the V gene TRBV7-2; perhaps TRBD1 as D (6 bases). This CDR3 contains 13 residues. Germline CDR1 SGHTA, CDR2 FQGNSA. V was trimmed by 2 bases and J by 4 bases, leaving 8 bases between them. This chain's CDR3 is CASSLSRGTEAFF. The CDR3 DNA reads TGTGCCAGCAGCTTATCCAGGGGCACTGAAGCTTTCTTT.

The J gene is TRBJ2-7, the V gene TRBV9, with 8 bases fitting TRBD2. The CDR3 is 14 residues long. The germline gives CDR1 SGDLS, CDR2 YYNGEE. J gave up 5 bases and V 3 bases, and 7 bases lay outside the gene matches. CDR3 coding DNA: TGTGCCAGCAGCGGATTAGCGGGGAGTGACGAGCAGTACTTC. Its protein is CASSGLAGSDEQYF. Supplemented by reference TRBV9 and TRBJ2-7, the full variable domain reads DSGVTQTPKHLITATGQRVTLRCSPRSGDLSVYWYQQSLDQGLQFLIQYYNGEERAKGNILERFSAQQFPDLHSELNLSSLELGDSALYFCASSGLAGSDEQYFGPGTRLTVT.

V and J are TRBV2 and TRBJ2-2; TRBD1 might be the D (5 bases). The CDR3 is 14 residues long. V was clipped by 4 bases and J by 0 bases, with 6 bases between them. The germline V gene encodes CDR1 SNHLY and CDR2 FYNNEI. The CDR3 DNA is TGTGCCAGCAGTGCCAGGGCGAACACCGGGGAGCTGTTTTTT. It translates to CASSARANTGELFF. Filled out from reference TRBV2 and TRBJ2-2, the complete variable domain reads EPEVTQTPSHQVTQMGQEVILRCVPISNHLYFYWYRQILGQKVEFLVSFYNNEISEKSEIFDDQFSVERPDGSNFTLKIRSTKLEDSAMYFCASSARANTGELFFGEGSRLTVL.

The chain has TRBV4-3 and TRBJ1-2; no clear D. Per the germline V gene, CDR1 is LGHNA and CDR2 is YSLEER. This CDR3 comprises 15 residues. Trimming stripped 0 bases from V and 8 bases from J, with 16 bases between. The CDR3 loop is CASSQDFRLREGYTF. The DNA for the CDR3 is TGCGCCAGCAGCCAAGATTTCAGGCTCCGCGAAGGCTACACCTTC.

The CDR3 loop is CASSQDRETYGYTF. CDR3 nucleotides: TGTGCCAGCAGTCAGGACAGGGAAACCTATGGCTACACCTTC. V is TRBV2 and J is TRBJ1-2, with 8 bases that match TRBD1. The CDR3 contains 14 residues. With 5 bases clipped from V and 4 bases from J, the junction kept 6 bases outside the gene matches. Germline CDR1 reads SNHLY; CDR2 reads FYNNEI.